This T cell receptor beta chain was captured by sequencing in a study of T cells after yellow fever vaccination. Points from the study as a whole: It was the secondary response that reached its peak faster, day 5 versus 15, but it was weaker. Booster sampling recovered most clones from primary vaccination (nearly 98% CD4, approximately 88% CD8).

Conversion of TCR transcripts into cDNA relied on 5'RACE template switching, which added a universal primer site and UMIs. TCRdb reprocessed the 5' RACE reads with MiXCR, giving one entry per CDR3 protein. The profile shows around 330,000 distinct CDR3 sequences, more than 3% of them singletons. This clonotype showed up many times. What it binds is not known. V lost 3 bases, J lost 5 bases, and 4 bases stayed unmatched. The CDR3 loop spans 14 amino acids. In germline, CDR1 is LNHDA, CDR2 SQIVND (reference sequence). This sample comprised PBMCs, obtained on the day of the yellow fever booster vaccination. The chain uses TRBV19 and TRBJ2-1, with 7 bases lining up with TRBD2. This sequence originates from a man between 18 and 35 years old who received the YFV17D yellow fever vaccine. CDR3 loop: CASSIRGVHNEQFF. CDR3 coding DNA: TGTGCCAGTAGTATCCGGGGGGTACACAATGAGCAGTTCTTC. The whole variable domain, remainder taken from reference TRBV19 and TRBJ2-1, is DGGITQSPKYLFRKEGQNVTLSCEQNLNHDAMYWYRQDPGQGLRLIYYSQIVNDFQKGDIAEGYSVSREKKESFPLTVTSAQKNPTAFYLCASSIRGVHNEQFFGPGTRLTVL.